The count of the clone carrying this TCR beta chain is one. As handled by the study authors: Scientists estimated how many nucleated cells there were by amplifying reference gene primers. Profiled with immunoSEQ multiplex PCR; TCRdb holds only in-frame clones, not every one. That table supplies the V and J calls and clone size; D and trimming were determined from the DNA. The sample holds just over 350,000 clones, 86% seen once. This sample stems from a study of blood T cell repertoires in COVID-19. Study background: Italy, Spain and the United States were the sources of the convalescent and acute COVID-19 samples. The analysed material was cDNA or gDNA that came from T cells, B-cell-depleted T cells, or PBMCs.

Seattle enrolled patients during active infection and tracked them longitudinally. The clonotype originates from a woman in her sixties or seventies with COVID-19, enrolled during active disease. Sequencing input: peripheral blood.

CDR3 residues: CASSYSGELETQYF. Here the CDR3 DNA reads TGTGCCAGCAGTTACTCGGGAGAGTTGGAGACCCAGTACTTC. The V call is TRBV6-5, the J call TRBJ2-5; tentatively, D is TRBD2 (5 bases). The germline gives CDR1 MNHEY, CDR2 SVGAGI. The length of the CDR3 is 14 residues. V lost 0 bases, J lost 5 bases, and 10 bases lay in between.